The T cell receptor (beta chain) under discussion was sequenced for a study of cytomegalovirus exposure and HLA in healthy donors. Whole-study results and caveats: Sequences of the TCR beta chain were said to predict the HLA-A and HLA-B alleles of most subjects accurately.

The CDR3 loop spans 16 amino acids. With 2 bases removed from V and 4 bases from J, the gap between germline ends came to 17 bases. Germline CDR1 is SGDLS and CDR2 is YYNGEE. About this clone itself: Its antigen is unknown.

Use of 60 Vbeta and 13 Jbeta primers characterized the PCR. TCRdb keeps only in-frame clones here, not all; method: immunoSEQ multiplex PCR. The top ten hold 13% of the sample, which has over 150,000 clones, roughly four fifths seen once. The chain has TRBV9 and TRBJ2-3; possible D gene TRBD1, 6 bases. The specimen was PBMCs. The receptor was derived from a woman aged 45-65 years in good health and CMV-seronegative. The CDR3 loop is CASSVEGVSLADTQYF. CDR3 DNA sequence: TGTGCCAGCAGCGTTGAGGGGGTAAGCTTGGCAGATACGCAGTATTTT.